This TCR beta chain came from a study of vaccination effects on CD4 cells after COVID-19. Profiling relied on immunoSEQ multiplex PCR, and the TCRdb table lists in-frame clones only, not all of them. The data hold under 55,000 clones, with approximately 81% observed a single time. Peptide-pool stimulation followed by sequencing identified expanded antigen-specific CD4+ clonotypes in the ViraFEST assay. Cultured cells yielded isolated CD4+ T cells after around 9 days. Confirmation by PCR established that the person had SARS-CoV-2 infection between March and December 2020. Study findings and constraints: No early post-infection timepoints were available in the study, which also included few convalescent patients.

The CDR3 covers 15 residues. J gave up 4 bases and V 5 bases, and 9 bases lay outside the gene matches. Germline V CDR1 and CDR2: SEHNR, FQNEAQ (reference sequence). Turning to this clone: The antigen is not known.

The chain carries TRBV7-9 and TRBJ1-2; 8 bases match TRBD1. The sample consisted of CD4+ T cells from PBMCs cultured with a peptide pool, taken before COVID-19 vaccination. This TCR was recovered from a human donor who had a prior SARS-CoV-2 infection. The CDR3 coding sequence is TGTGCCAGCAGCAAATCAGGGGGCGCGGGCTATGGCTACACCTTC. Translating gives CASSKSGGAGYGYTF.